This T cell receptor beta chain comes out of a study of shared clonotypes between healthy human individuals. The assay was immunoSEQ multiplex PCR, and TCRdb's table has in-frame clones only and misses some. Seen here are some 240,000 clones, just over 65% observed once, and the top ten hold 11%. The receptor was isolated from a man aged 25 to 40 in good health. Sequencing input: memory CD4+ T cells sorted from blood. Subset described: CD45RA-negative fraction.

In nucleotides, the CDR3 is TGTGCCAGCAGAGGCCCCGGGGCTAATGAAAAACTGTTTTTT. Amino acids: CASRGPGANEKLFF. V gene TRBV7-9 combines with J gene TRBJ1-4, with D uncertain. Trimming took off 6 bases at V and 3 bases at J, with 11 bases between the two ends. Germline loops: CDR1 SEHNR, CDR2 FQNEAQ (reference sequence). This CDR3 spans 14 amino acids.